These 4 T cell receptor beta chains came from one sample sequenced in a study of T cell repertoires in cytomegalovirus infection. A single record per CDR3 protein comes from TCRdb applying MiXCR to the reads. Here the sample spans around 300,000 distinct CDR3 sequences, 8% to 10% being singletons. Sequenced sample: PBMCs. The origin of the receptors is a human donor in good health (CMV status not recorded). Some clones in this sample may be carry-over from other donors' samples.

This sequence joins TRBV12-3 or TRBV12-4 and TRBJ1-4, with D perhaps TRBD1 (6 bases). The CDR3 consists of 14 residues. The ends were cut back, 5 bases at V and 8 bases at J, with 15 bases in the middle. This CDR3 reads CASSGQTGNEKLFF. CDR3 DNA sequence: TGTGCCAGCAGTGGACAGACGGGGAACGAAAAACTGTTTTTT.

This clonotype was counted a few times. CDR3 amino acids: CSARQGAGNQPQHF. The CDR3 bases are TGCAGTGCTAGACAGGGGGCTGGGAATCAGCCCCAGCATTTT. V is TRBV20-1 and J is TRBJ1-5; 8 bases line up with TRBD1. The CDR3 covers 14 residues. Losses at the gene ends were 2 bases for V and 4 bases for J; bases not matched to a gene: 4. Germline CDR1 is DFQATT and CDR2 is SNEGSKA (reference sequence).

This clonotype was observed at least ten times. V gene TRBV7-2 combines with J gene TRBJ2-5; 9 bases agree with TRBD2. The V and J ends lost 5 bases and 9 bases, in that order; junction bases with no gene match: 13. Germline V gene data show CDR1 as SGHTA and CDR2 as FQGNSA. This CDR3 has 15 residues. The CDR3 region is CASSPKREAGGAQYF. The CDR3 nucleotides are TGTGCCAGCAGCCCCAAGCGGGAGGCTGGGGGGGCCCAGTACTTC.

The rearrangement joins TRBV7-2 to TRBJ2-5, with 10 nucleotides matching TRBD2. CDR1 and CDR2 (germline): SGHTA, FQGNSA. The V gene end was trimmed by 1 base and the J gene end by 4 bases; junction bases not matched to a gene: 6. This CDR3 comprises 16 residues. Written as DNA, the CDR3 is TGTGCCAGCAGCTTAGGTCAGCGGGAGGGCCCAGAGACCCAGTACTTC. Encoded protein: CASSLGQREGPETQYF.